These 4 T cell receptor beta chains came from one sample sequenced in a study of T-cell memory formation after mild COVID-19. Each CDR3 protein is one row after TCRdb ran MiXCR on the 5' RACE reads. The sample contains 300,000 or so distinct CDR3 sequences, 15% to 20% of which appear only once. The material sequenced was PBMCs or a T cell subset sorted from them (not recorded which). All receptors come from a man younger than 35 who had mild COVID-19 (a few samples of this study predate the infection). Cell type and time point are not known.

In its sample, this clonotype was seen many times. The CDR3 here is CASAGGENTGELFF. In DNA form, the CDR3 reads TGTGCCAGCGCAGGGGGCGAGAACACCGGGGAGCTGTTTTTT. The chain is built from TRBV12-3 or TRBV12-4 and TRBJ2-2; 8 bases line up with TRBD1. V lost 8 bases and J lost 1; bases outside the gene matches: 3. The CDR3 has 14 residues.

The CDR3 nucleotides are TGTGCCAGCTCACCACCAGAACTCCAGAGGGAGACCCAGTACTTC. Translated, it gives CASSPPELQRETQYF. The chain combines TRBV18 with TRBJ2-5; D not certain. Trimming left V 0 bases short and J 5 bases short, with 13 bases between. CDR1 KGHSH and CDR2 LQKENI come from the germline V gene. This CDR3 is built from 15 residues.

The V call is TRBV2, the J call TRBJ2-7; no firm D call. The V gene's germline CDR1 is SNHLY and CDR2 FYNNEI. With 6 bases removed from V and 12 bases from J, the gap between germline ends came to 15 bases. The CDR3 has 11 amino acids. CDR3 in DNA: TGTGCCAGCAGCGAATACACTGCTTCGTACGTC. Protein sequence: CASSEYTASYV.

A few counts support this clonotype. J is TRBJ2-5 and V is TRBV29-1; 11 bases line up with TRBD2. The germline V gene encodes CDR1 SQVTM and CDR2 ANQGSEA. With V trimmed by 1 base and J by 2 bases, 9 bases remained unmatched. The length of the CDR3 is 17 residues. CDR3 bases: TGCAGCGTTGAAGCGGGACTAGCGGAGGTCCCACAAGAGACCCAGTACTTC. It yields the protein CSVEAGLAEVPQETQYF. Variable domain in full (rest from reference TRBV29-1 and TRBJ2-5): SAVISQKPSRDICQRGTSLTIQCQVDSQVTMMFWYRQQPGQSLTLIATANQGSEATYESGFVIDKFPISRPNLTFSTLTVSNMSPEDSSIYLCSVEAGLAEVPQETQYFGPGTRLLVL.